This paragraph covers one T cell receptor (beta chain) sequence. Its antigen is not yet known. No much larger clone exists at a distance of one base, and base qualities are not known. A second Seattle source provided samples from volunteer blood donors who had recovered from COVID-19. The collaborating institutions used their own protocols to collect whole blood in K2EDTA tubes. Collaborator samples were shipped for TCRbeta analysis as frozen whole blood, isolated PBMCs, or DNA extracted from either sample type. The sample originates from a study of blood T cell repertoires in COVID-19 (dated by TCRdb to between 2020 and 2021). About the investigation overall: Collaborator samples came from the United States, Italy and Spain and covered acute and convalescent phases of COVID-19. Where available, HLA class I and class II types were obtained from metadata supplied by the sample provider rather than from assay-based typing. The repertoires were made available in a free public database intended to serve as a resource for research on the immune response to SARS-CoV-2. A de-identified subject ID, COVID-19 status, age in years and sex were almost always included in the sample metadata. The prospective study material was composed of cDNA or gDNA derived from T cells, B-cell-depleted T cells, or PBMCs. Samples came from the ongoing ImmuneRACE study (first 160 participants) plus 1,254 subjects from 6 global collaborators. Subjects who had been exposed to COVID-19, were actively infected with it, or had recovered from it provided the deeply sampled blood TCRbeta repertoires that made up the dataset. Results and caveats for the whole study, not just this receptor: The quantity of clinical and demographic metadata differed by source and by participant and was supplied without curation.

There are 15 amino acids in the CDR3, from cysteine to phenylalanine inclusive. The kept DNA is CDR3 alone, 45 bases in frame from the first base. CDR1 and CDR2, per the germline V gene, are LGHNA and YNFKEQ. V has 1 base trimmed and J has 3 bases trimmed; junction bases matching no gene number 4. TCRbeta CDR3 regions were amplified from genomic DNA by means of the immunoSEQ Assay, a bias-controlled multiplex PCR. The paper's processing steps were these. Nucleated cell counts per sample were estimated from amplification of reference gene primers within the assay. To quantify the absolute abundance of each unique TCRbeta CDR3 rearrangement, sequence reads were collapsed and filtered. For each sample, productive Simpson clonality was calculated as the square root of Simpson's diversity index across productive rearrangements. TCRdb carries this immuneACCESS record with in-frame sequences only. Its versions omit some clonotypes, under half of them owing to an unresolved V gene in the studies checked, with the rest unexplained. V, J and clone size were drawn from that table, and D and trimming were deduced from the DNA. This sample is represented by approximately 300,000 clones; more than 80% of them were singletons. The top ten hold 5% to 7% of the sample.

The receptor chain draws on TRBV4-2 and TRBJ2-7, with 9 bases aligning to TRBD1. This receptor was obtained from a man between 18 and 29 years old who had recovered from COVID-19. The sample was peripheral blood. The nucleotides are TGTGCCAGCAGCCAAGGGACAGGGGAATTCTACGAGCAGTACTTC. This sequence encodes CASSQGTGEFYEQYF.